This T cell receptor beta chain was observed in a study of blood T cells in healthy people across ages. A second PCR, run for roughly 6 to 11 cycles, used a sample-barcoded 5' primer plus a J-beta primer mix. TCRdb re-analysed the 5' RACE reads in MiXCR, keeping a single row per CDR3 protein. The table lists about 970,000 distinct CDR3 sequences, roughly half of them singletons. Per germline, CDR1 MNHNS and CDR2 SASEGT. The CDR3 contains 16 residues. The V and J ends lost 10 bases and 0 bases respectively, with 19 bases between them. This clonotype was obtained from a woman in her sixties in good health. J is TRBJ2-1 and V is TRBV6-1, with D maybe TRBD1 (5 bases). Material: blood. The CDR3 DNA sequence: TGTGCCACCAGAGAGACTTACAGGAGCTCCTACAATGAGCAGTTCTTC. It encodes CATRETYRSSYNEQFF.